The clone carrying this T cell receptor (beta chain) is judged medium-sized. The antigen remains undetermined. This entry is derived from a study of CD8 T cells in ankylosing spondylitis. TCRdb fed the 5' RACE reads into MiXCR, producing one record per CDR3 protein. Found here are roughly 36,000 distinct CDR3 sequences, over 12% of them singletons; the top ten hold less than 45%. Deletions cut 11 bases from V and 2 bases from J, with 12 bases between. The CDR3 covers 13 residues. Regarding the study as a whole: Apparently characteristic of ankylosing spondylitis blood was a TCR beta motif (eight highly homologous variants).

Sequenced input: blood. This chain links TRBV12-3 or TRBV12-4 with TRBJ2-2, with a tentative D call TRBD1 (5 bases). The TCR originated in a male donor with ankylosing spondylitis or in good health (not recorded which). This chain's CDR3 is CAAGISNTGELFF. CDR3 nucleotide sequence: TGTGCCGCAGGGATCTCTAACACCGGGGAGCTGTTTTTT.